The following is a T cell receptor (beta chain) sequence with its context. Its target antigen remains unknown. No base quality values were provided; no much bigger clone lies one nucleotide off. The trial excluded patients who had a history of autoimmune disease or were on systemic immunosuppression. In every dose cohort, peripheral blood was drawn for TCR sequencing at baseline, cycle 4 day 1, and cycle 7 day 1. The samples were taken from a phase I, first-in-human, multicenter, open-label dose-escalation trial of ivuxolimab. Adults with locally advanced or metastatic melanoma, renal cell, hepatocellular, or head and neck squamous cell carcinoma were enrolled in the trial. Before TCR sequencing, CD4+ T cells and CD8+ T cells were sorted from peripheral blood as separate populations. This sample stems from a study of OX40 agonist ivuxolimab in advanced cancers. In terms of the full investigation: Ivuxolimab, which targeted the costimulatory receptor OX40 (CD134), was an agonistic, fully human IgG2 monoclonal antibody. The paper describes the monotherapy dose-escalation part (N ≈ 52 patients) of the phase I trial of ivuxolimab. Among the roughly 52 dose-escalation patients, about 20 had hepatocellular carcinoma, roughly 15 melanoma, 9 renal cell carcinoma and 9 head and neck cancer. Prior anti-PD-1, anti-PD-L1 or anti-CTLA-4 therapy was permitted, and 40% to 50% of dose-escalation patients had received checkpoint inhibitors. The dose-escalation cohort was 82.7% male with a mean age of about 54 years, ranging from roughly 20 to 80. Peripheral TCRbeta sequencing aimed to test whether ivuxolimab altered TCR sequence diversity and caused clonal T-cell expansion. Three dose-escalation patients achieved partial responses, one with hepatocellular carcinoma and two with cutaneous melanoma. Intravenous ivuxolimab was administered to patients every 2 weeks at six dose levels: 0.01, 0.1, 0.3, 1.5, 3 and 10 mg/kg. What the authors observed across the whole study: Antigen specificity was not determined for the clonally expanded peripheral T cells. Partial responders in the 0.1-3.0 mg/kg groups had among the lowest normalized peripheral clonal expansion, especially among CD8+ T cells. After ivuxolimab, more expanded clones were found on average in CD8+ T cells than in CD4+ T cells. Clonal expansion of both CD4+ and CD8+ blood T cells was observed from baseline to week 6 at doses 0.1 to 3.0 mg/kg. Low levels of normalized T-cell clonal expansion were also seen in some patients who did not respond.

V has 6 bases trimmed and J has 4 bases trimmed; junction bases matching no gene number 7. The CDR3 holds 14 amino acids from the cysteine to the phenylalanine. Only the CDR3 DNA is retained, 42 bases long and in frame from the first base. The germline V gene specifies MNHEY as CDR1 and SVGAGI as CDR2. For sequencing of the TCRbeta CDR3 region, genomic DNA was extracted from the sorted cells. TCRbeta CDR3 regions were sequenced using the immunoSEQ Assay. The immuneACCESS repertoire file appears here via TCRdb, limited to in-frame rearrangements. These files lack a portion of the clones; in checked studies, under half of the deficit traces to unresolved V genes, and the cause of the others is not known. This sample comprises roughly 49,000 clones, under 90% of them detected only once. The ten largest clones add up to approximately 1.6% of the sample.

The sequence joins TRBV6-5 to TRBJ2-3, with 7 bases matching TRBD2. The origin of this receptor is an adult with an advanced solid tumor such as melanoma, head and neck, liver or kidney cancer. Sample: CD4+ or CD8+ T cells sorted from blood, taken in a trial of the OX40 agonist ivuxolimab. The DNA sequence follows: TGTGCCAGCAGGCCGGCGGGAGAGGCAGATACGCAGTATTTT. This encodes CASRPAGEADTQYF.